A selection of T cell receptor beta chains follows, all from one sample in a study of cytomegalovirus exposure and HLA in healthy donors. This table comes from immunoSEQ multiplex PCR, and its TCRdb copy is limited to in-frame clones, with some not included. The table has about 57,000 clones, roughly 90% seen once. Sequencing used PBMCs. These TCRs come from a woman between 18 and 30 years old in good health and CMV-seronegative. Each CDR3 is given with its conserved first and last residue. A D gene is named only where the DNA matches it firmly. Some rows have no size entry. The others give once, few or many, or a class for an expanded clone.

CDR3nt,CDR3aa,abundance,v_gene,d_gene,j_gene
TGTGCCAGCAGTTTATCCTCAGGGGGGCAAGAGACCCAGTACTTC,CASSLSSGGQETQYF,NA,TRBV27,NA,TRBJ2-5
TGTGCCTCAAACCAGAGGGGGATCTACGTGGAGCAGTACTTC,CASNQRGIYVEQYF,NA,TRBV10-3,NA,TRBJ2-7
TGCGCCAGCAGTGGTTCGGGGGAGTCGAGGGTTGAGCAGTTCTTC,CASSGSGESRVEQFF,NA,TRBV10-1,NA,TRBJ2-1
TGTGCCAGCAGTTTCGGGGAGACCCAGTACTTC,CASSFGETQYF,NA,TRBV28,NA,TRBJ2-5
TGTGCCAGCAGGGTACGGCGGGGGGCGTTGGAGACCCAGTACTTC,CASRVRRGALETQYF,NA,TRBV2,TRBD2,TRBJ2-5
TGTGCCAGCAGTGAGGGGCTGCTTCTAAGGGACGAGCAGTACTTC,CASSEGLLLRDEQYF,NA,TRBV2,NA,TRBJ2-7
TGTGCCAGCACCCCTCATCTGGGCTGGTTGAAGACCGGGGAGCTGTTTTTT,CASTPHLGWLKTGELFF,once,TRBV11-1,NA,TRBJ2-2
TGTGCCAGCAGCTTATGGCGAGGGGGCACCGGGGAGCTGTTTTTT,CASSLWRGGTGELFF,NA,TRBV7-9,NA,TRBJ2-2
TGTGCCAGCAGCTCGGGGGGGACAGACTCCTACGAGCAGTACTTC,CASSSGGTDSYEQYF,NA,TRBV13,NA,TRBJ2-7
TGTGCCAGTAGTCTGATGGGTGGGGTGGGGAGGAACACTGAAGCTTTCTTT,CASSLMGGVGRNTEAFF,NA,TRBV19,NA,TRBJ1-1
TGTGCCAGCAGCTTAGTCGGGGAAGCTAACTATGGCTACACCTTC,CASSLVGEANYGYTF,NA,TRBV7-2,NA,TRBJ1-2
TGTGCCAGCTCACCGGAAGCGGGAGACACCGGGGAGCTGTTTTTT,CASSPEAGDTGELFF,once,TRBV18,TRBD2,TRBJ2-2
TGCGCCAGCAGAAGGGTGGCTAGCGGGGGAGAGACCCAGTACTTC,CASRRVASGGETQYF,NA,TRBV5-1,TRBD2,TRBJ2-5
TGTGCCAGCAGTCCCAGGGGAGATACGCAGTATTTT,CASSPRGDTQYF,NA,TRBV7-9,NA,TRBJ2-3
TGCGCCAGCAGCTTGGAGACAGGGGCCCGGGGAGATACGCAGTATTTT,CASSLETGARGDTQYF,NA,TRBV5-1,TRBD1,TRBJ2-3
TGTGCCTGGAGTGCCGGGGTTAGCACAGATACGCAGTATTTT,CAWSAGVSTDTQYF,NA,TRBV30,NA,TRBJ2-3
TGCGCCAGCAGCCAAGTAATCAGGCGTAGCGGCCACCAAGAGACCCAGTACTTC,CASSQVIRRSGHQETQYF,once,TRBV4-1,NA,TRBJ2-5
TGTGCCAGCAGGGTCGAGGAGGATGGCTACACCTTC,CASRVEEDGYTF,NA,TRBV2,NA,TRBJ1-2
TGTGCCAGCTTTAATCTGCGGAGGGGGGGTAGCACAGATACGCAGTATTTT,CASFNLRRGGSTDTQYF,few,TRBV11-2,NA,TRBJ2-3
TGTGCCAGCAGCTCCGGGACAGGTGTAAATGAGCAGTTCTTC,CASSSGTGVNEQFF,NA,TRBV7-9,TRBD1,TRBJ2-1
TGTGCCAGCAGTTATCAGGATCAGCCCCAGCATTTT,CASSYQDQPQHF,NA,TRBV7-9,NA,TRBJ1-5
TGTGCCAGCAGTTTACAGGGAGGGAACACCGGGGAGCTGTTTTTT,CASSLQGGNTGELFF,NA,TRBV28,NA,TRBJ2-2
TGTGCCAGTAGTATAGTTGCAGGTGGCACTGAAGCTTTCTTT,CASSIVAGGTEAFF,NA,TRBV19,NA,TRBJ1-1
TGTGCCATCAGCTCTACAGGGAGAGATACGCAGTATTTT,CAISSTGRDTQYF,NA,TRBV10-3,NA,TRBJ2-3
TGTGCCTGGATCCAAGTGACAGGGGTCGATGGCTACACCTTC,CAWIQVTGVDGYTF,NA,TRBV30,TRBD1,TRBJ1-2
TGTGCCAGCTCATCAATCGGGATGGGCTATGAGCAGTTCTTC,CASSSIGMGYEQFF,NA,TRBV18,NA,TRBJ2-1
TGTGCCAGCAGTCCCCGAACAGGGACCGGAAACACCATATATTTT,CASSPRTGTGNTIYF,NA,TRBV6-5,NA,TRBJ1-3
TGTGCCAGCAGCCGCAATGCGGGGGGTGGAGAGACCCAGTACTTC,CASSRNAGGGETQYF,NA,TRBV7-9,TRBD2,TRBJ2-5
TGTGCCAGCAGCTTGGTGCTAGCGGGGGGGCGCGAGCAGTACTTC,CASSLVLAGGREQYF,few,TRBV7-2,TRBD2,TRBJ2-7
TGTGCCAGCAGTTCTCAGGGCCTAAGGGGGACCGGGGAGCTGTTTTTT,CASSSQGLRGTGELFF,NA,TRBV6-6,NA,TRBJ2-2
TGTGCCTGGAGTATTAACCTAAGCACCGGGGAGCTGTTTTTT,CAWSINLSTGELFF,NA,TRBV30,NA,TRBJ2-2
TGTGCCAGCAGCTTTTCCGTGGAGACCCAGTACTTC,CASSFSVETQYF,NA,TRBV7-9,NA,TRBJ2-5
TGTGCCAGCAGTGTAACCCCCGGACTAGCGGGGGCCACCAAAAACATTCAGTACTTC,CASSVTPGLAGATKNIQYF,NA,TRBV6-1,TRBD2,TRBJ2-4
TGTGCCAGCAGTGACTCCCAAGTGGATCGGGGGGTCGCGTCCACTGAAGCTTTCTTT,CASSDSQVDRGVASTEAFF,NA,TRBV6-4,NA,TRBJ1-1
TGTGCCAGCAGTTTACCTGGGACAGGGGTTGCTTTCTTT,CASSLPGTGVAFF,NA,TRBV28,TRBD1,TRBJ1-1
TGTGCCAGCAGCCTCTACAGGGGGCTAACTGAAGCTTTCTTT,CASSLYRGLTEAFF,NA,TRBV7-2,TRBD1,TRBJ1-1
TGTGCCAGCAGCCCCAGGGACACCGGGTTCCAAGAGACCCAGTACTTC,CASSPRDTGFQETQYF,once,TRBV5-5,NA,TRBJ2-5
TGTGCCAGCAGCACCAGGACAGGGGGTACTGAAGCTTTCTTT,CASSTRTGGTEAFF,NA,TRBV2,TRBD1,TRBJ1-1
TGTGCCAGCAGCCTGGAAGGCGGGATGAGGAACAATGAGCAGTTCTTC,CASSLEGGMRNNEQFF,NA,TRBV5-4,NA,TRBJ2-1
TGTGCCAGCAGCGCCAGGGTGGATGTTAACTATGGCTACACCTTC,CASSARVDVNYGYTF,NA,TRBV9,NA,TRBJ1-2
TGTGCTAGTGGTTTGCATACCGGGGAGCTGTTTTTT,CASGLHTGELFF,NA,TRBV12-5,NA,TRBJ2-2
TGCAGCGTTGGGCAGGGCCCCCAAGAGACCCAGTACTTC,CSVGQGPQETQYF,NA,TRBV29-1,NA,TRBJ2-5
TGTGCCAGCAGCCGACAACAGGGGGCGGGTGATACGCAGTATTTT,CASSRQQGAGDTQYF,few,TRBV4-2,TRBD1,TRBJ2-3
TGTGCCAGCAGCTTAGGGGGAGTGGTCGCGCCCCAGCAGTTCTTC,CASSLGGVVAPQQFF,NA,TRBV7-8,NA,TRBJ2-1
TGTGCCTGGGACTCATCTCTAGCGGGAGGGATATACGAGCAGTACTTC,CAWDSSLAGGIYEQYF,few,TRBV30,TRBD2,TRBJ2-7